This entry lists 27 T cell receptor beta chains sequenced from one sample in a study of T-cell reconstitution after alpha-beta-depleted transplantation in children. As it was prepared, the TCRbeta library received unique molecular identifiers. TCRdb ran MiXCR on the PCR reads and lists one entry per CDR3 protein. The sample includes about 230,000 distinct CDR3 sequences, about 9.6% of them seen just once. Here the sequenced sample was PBMCs from the stem cell graft donor, taken from the stem cell graft. Source of these receptors: a human donor who donated a stem cell graft to a child with SCID.

There are many counts of this clonotype. This chain connects TRBV28 to TRBJ1-4; D not resolved. This CDR3 contains 13 residues. Germline V gene lookup returns CDR1 MDHEN and CDR2 SYDVKM. Trimming took off 5 bases at V and 2 bases at J, with 6 bases between the two ends. The CDR3 spells CASSVGTNEKLFF. CDR3 in DNA: TGTGCCAGCAGTGTCGGGACTAATGAAAAACTGTTTTTT.

The chain carries TRBV27 and TRBJ2-2, with D possibly being TRBD1 or TRBD2 (5 bases each). Per the germline V gene, CDR1 is MNHEY and CDR2 is SMNVEV (reference sequence). The CDR3 contains 16 residues. CDR3 nucleotide sequence: TGTCCTCAGAGGGCCACATCGGGGCACAACACCGGGGAGCTGTTTTTT. This encodes CPQRATSGHNTGELFF.

The chain recombines TRBV6-2 or TRBV6-3 with TRBJ1-2; D unclear. Germline V gene lookup returns CDR1 MNHEY and CDR2 SVGEGT. Deletions cut 2 bases from V and 7 bases from J, with 8 bases between. This CDR3 is 12 amino acids long. CDR3 loop: CASSYVGSGYTF. DNA of the CDR3: TGTGCCAGCAGTTACGTGGGTAGTGGCTACACCTTC.

The genes are TRBV7-9 and TRBJ1-5; D call uncertain. The length of the CDR3 is 17 residues. Trimming removed 0 bases at V and 2 bases at J, with 14 bases between. Germline V gene sequence: CDR1 SEHNR, CDR2 FQNEAQ (reference sequence). The CDR3 loop is CASSLATGWEGNQPQHF. In nucleotides, the CDR3 is TGTGCCAGCAGCTTAGCGACCGGCTGGGAGGGCAATCAGCCCCAGCATTTT.

This clonotype showed up many times. The chain has TRBV4-3 and TRBJ2-5; 8 bases fit TRBD2. Germline V CDR1 and CDR2: LGHNA, YSLEER. The CDR3 runs 17 residues. The ends lost 0 bases at V and 5 bases at J; junction bases unmatched: 11. CDR3 in DNA: TGCGCCAGCAGCCAAGAAGTGTCCTGGACTAGCTGGGAGACCCAGTACTTC. This encodes CASSQEVSWTSWETQYF.

This clonotype was counted at least ten times. This chain connects TRBV7-3 to TRBJ2-3; a weak D match, TRBD1 (6 bases). The CDR3 extends over 15 amino acids. The V gene's germline CDR1 is SGHTA and CDR2 FQGTGA. V was pared by 6 bases and J by 0 bases, with 13 bases between. The DNA for the CDR3 is TGTGCCAGCAGGTTCGACAGGAAGAGCACAGATACGCAGTATTTT. Translation gives CASRFDRKSTDTQYF. Full variable domain (missing parts from reference TRBV7-3 and TRBJ2-3): GAGVSQTPSNKVTEKGKYVELRCDPISGHTALYWYRQSLGQGPEFLIYFQGTGAADDSGLPNDRFFAVRPEGSVSTLKIQRTERGDSAVYLCASRFDRKSTDTQYFGPGTRLTVL.

The V gene is TRBV5-1, the J gene TRBJ2-3; D is undetermined. Trimming stripped 3 bases from V and 1 base from J, with 6 bases between. This CDR3 has 13 residues. Germline assignment: CDR1 SGHRS and CDR2 YFSETQ. The CDR3: CASSSWGTDTQYF. The CDR3 coding sequence is TGCGCCAGCAGCTCATGGGGCACAGATACGCAGTATTTT.

The table lists this clonotype with many counts. The V call is TRBV20-1, the J call TRBJ1-5; D remains ambiguous. Germline CDR1 is DFQATT and CDR2 is SNEGSKA (reference sequence). The CDR3 is made up of 13 amino acids. The V end lost 5 bases, the J end lost 3 bases, and 11 bases lay between the germline ends. The CDR3: CSASSSLNQPQHF. The CDR3 bases are TGCAGTGCTTCTTCAAGCCTCAATCAGCCCCAGCATTTT.

This clonotype was seen repeatedly, ten times or more. This sequence joins TRBV9 and TRBJ2-2; 12 bases align to TRBD1. The germline gives CDR1 SGDLS, CDR2 YYNGEE. J gave up 7 bases and V 3 bases, and 7 bases lay outside the gene matches. The CDR3 contains 16 residues. The CDR3 protein is CASSARGQGAVGELFF. CDR3 coding DNA: TGTGCCAGCAGCGCGCGGGGACAGGGGGCGGTCGGGGAGCTGTTTTTT.

This clonotype was seen ten or more times. The J gene is TRBJ2-3, the V gene TRBV7-2; D not certain. Germline V gene sequence: CDR1 SGHTA, CDR2 FQGNSA. Trimming removed 1 base from V and 2 bases from J, with 7 bases in between. The CDR3 covers 14 residues. The CDR3 here is CASSLGYYTDTQYF. CDR3 bases: TGTGCCAGCAGCTTAGGGTATTACACAGATACGCAGTATTTT.

With respect to this clonotype: Its ends do not fully match the called genes, so a read error is possible. The CDR3 sequence: CASNLEGAHNEKLFF. In DNA, the CDR3 is TGTGCCAGCAACTTAGAGGGCGCTCACAATGAAAAACTGTTTTTT. V usage is TRBV7-6 and J usage is TRBJ1-4; the D is unclear. Per germline, CDR1 SGHVS and CDR2 FNYEAQ. This CDR3 region has 15 residues.

This clonotype was counted many times. The rearrangement joins TRBV6-5 to TRBJ1-1; no clear D. The V gene lost 2 bases and the J gene lost 4 bases, with 11 bases spanning the gap. The CDR3 runs 14 residues. Germline V gene lookup returns CDR1 MNHEY and CDR2 SVGAGI. The CDR3 protein is CASSYGEESTEAFF. The CDR3 nucleotides read TGTGCCAGCAGTTACGGGGAAGAGAGCACTGAAGCTTTCTTT.

The chain combines TRBV5-6 with TRBJ2-2; D remains unclear. Germline CDR1 is SGHDT and CDR2 is YYEEEE. This CDR3 is built from 15 residues. The V end lost 2 bases, the J end lost 7 bases, and 15 bases lay between the germline ends. The CDR3 DNA reads as TGTGCCAGCAGCTTAAGATTTTGGCGCCGCGGGGAGCTGTTTTTT. Encoded protein: CASSLRFWRRGELFF.

This clonotype was detected many times. The chain uses TRBV20-1 and TRBJ2-5, with TRBD2 as a possible D gene (6 bases). Per germline, CDR1 DFQATT and CDR2 SNEGSKA (reference sequence). The CDR3 contains 14 residues. Between the trimmed V and J ends, which lost 0 bases and 4 bases, there was a span of 12 bases. The CDR3 DNA sequence: TGCAGTGCTAGAGACAAAGCGGGCGTAGAGACCCAGTACTTC. Its translation: CSARDKAGVETQYF.

This clonotype has at least ten counts. The V call is TRBV5-1, the J call TRBJ2-5; no reliable D call. V was cut by 0 bases and J by 5 bases, with 5 bases left in between. The CDR3 consists of 12 residues. Germline V CDR1 and CDR2: SGHRS, YFSETQ. The CDR3 DNA is TGCGCCAGCAGCTTGGCTATGGAGACCCAGTACTTC. Encoded protein: CASSLAMETQYF.

The chain combines TRBV7-6 with TRBJ2-7, with D unresolved. This CDR3 spans 13 amino acids. Looked up from germline, CDR1 is SGHVS and CDR2 is FNYEAQ. The germline V and J ends were trimmed by 1 base and 4 bases, with 8 bases remaining between them. The CDR3 nucleotides are TGTGCCAGCAGCTTAGATGTCGCGTACGAGCAGTACTTC. This sequence encodes CASSLDVAYEQYF.

This clonotype was detected many times. The chain has TRBV28 and TRBJ1-2; no clear D gene. V was clipped by 2 bases and J by 4 bases, with 17 bases between them. Germline V CDR1 and CDR2: MDHEN, SYDVKM. This CDR3 region has 16 residues. This CDR3 reads CASSLAADAASYGYTF. The CDR3 nucleotides are TGTGCCAGCAGTTTAGCTGCCGACGCAGCGAGCTATGGCTACACCTTC.

This clonotype was seen a handful of times. The J gene is TRBJ2-7, the V gene TRBV2; 7 positions agree with TRBD2. Germline V gives CDR1 SNHLY, CDR2 FYNNEI. CDR3 size: 12 residues. V lost 8 bases to trimming and J lost 0 bases; unmatched junction nucleotides: 1. CDR3 DNA: TGTGCCAGCGCGGGGGACTCCTACGAGCAGTACTTC. Its translation: CASAGDSYEQYF.

This clonotype was found many times. The chain is built from TRBV6-1 and TRBJ2-7; D remains unclear. The CDR3 loop spans 12 amino acids. V was pared by 9 bases and J by 2 bases, with 11 bases between. The germline gives CDR1 MNHNS, CDR2 SASEGT. The CDR3 nucleotides are TGTGCCAGTAACCGGAAAGCCTACGAGCAGTACTTC. Translation gives CASNRKAYEQYF.

This clonotype occurred many times. The chain is built from TRBV5-1 and TRBJ1-1; a possible D gene is TRBD1 (6 bases). V was trimmed by 0 bases and J by 7 bases, leaving 10 bases between them. The V gene's germline CDR1 is SGHRS and CDR2 YFSETQ. The CDR3 sequence is 13 residues long. In DNA form, the CDR3 reads TGCGCCAGCAGCTTGGTCAGGGGAGATGAAGCTTTCTTT. It yields the protein CASSLVRGDEAFF.

This clonotype has only a few counts. The chain recombines TRBV20-1 with TRBJ2-2; 13 nucleotides agree with TRBD2. J was trimmed by 0 bases and V by 5 bases; bases with no gene match: 6. CDR3 length equals 17 residues. Germline CDR1 is DFQATT and CDR2 is SNEGSKA (reference sequence). CDR3 region: CSAEGLAGPANTGELFF. For the CDR3, the DNA is TGCAGTGCTGAGGGACTAGCGGGGCCCGCGAACACCGGGGAGCTGTTTTTT.

This clonotype was found many times. The CDR3 protein is CASHRGALTDTQYF. As DNA, the CDR3 is TGTGCCAGCCACCGGGGGGCCCTCACAGATACGCAGTATTTT. The chain joins TRBV10-3 to TRBJ2-3; weak D call: TRBD2 (7 bases). This CDR3 has 14 amino acids. Per germline, CDR1 ENHRY and CDR2 SYGVKD. Trimming took 10 bases from V and 2 from J, leaving 16 bases between them.

The table lists this clonotype with many counts. The CDR3 DNA is TGTGCCAGCAGTGGAGGTGGGGGGACGAACACCGGGGAGCTGTTTTTT. It encodes CASSGGGGTNTGELFF. This chain joins TRBV2 and TRBJ2-2; maybe TRBD2 (6 bases). Germline V gene sequence: CDR1 SNHLY, CDR2 FYNNEI. CDR3 length equals 16 residues. V was shortened by 4 bases and J by 0 bases, with 12 bases between the two germline ends.

The sample holds a few counts of this clonotype. This sequence joins TRBV4-2 and TRBJ2-1; 9 bases align to TRBD2. The germline CDR1 and CDR2 sequences are LGHNA and YNFKEQ. The CDR3 sequence is 16 residues long. The ends lost 4 bases at V and 7 bases at J; junction bases unmatched: 11. CDR3 amino acids: CASSPESGGSWNEQFF. CDR3 nucleotides: TGTGCCAGCAGCCCAGAAAGCGGGGGGTCCTGGAATGAGCAGTTCTTC.

At least ten counts were recorded for this clonotype. This rearrangement joins TRBV6-1 to TRBJ2-4; D is perhaps TRBD1 or TRBD2 (5 bases each). Trimming cost V 7 bases and J 0 bases, with 7 bases left between them. This CDR3 has 13 amino acids. Germline V CDR1 and CDR2: MNHNS, SASEGT. The CDR3 here is CASMGVAKNIQYF. DNA for the CDR3: TGTGCCAGCATGGGGGTAGCCAAAAACATTCAGTACTTC.

This clonotype appeared many times. This chain uses TRBV20-1 with TRBJ2-5; possibly TRBD1 for D (5 bases). In germline, CDR1 is DFQATT, CDR2 SNEGSKA (reference sequence). This CDR3 is built from 13 residues. CDR3 amino acids: CKAHRGSQETQYF. Written as DNA, the CDR3 is TGCAAAGCTCATAGGGGCAGTCAAGAGACCCAGTACTTC.

In this sample, this clonotype turned up many times. The chain carries TRBV12-3 or TRBV12-4 and TRBJ2-1, with TRBD2 identical over 9 bases. This CDR3 is built from 14 residues. The V segment lost 3 bases and the J segment 9 bases; nucleotides outside the gene matches: 6. In nucleotides, the CDR3 is TGTGCCAGCAGTTTGGCGAGCGGGGGGCCTGAGCAGTTCTTC. Its protein is CASSLASGGPEQFF.